The 19 T cell receptor beta chains below come from one sample, sequenced in a study of cytomegalovirus exposure and HLA in healthy donors. Vbeta (60) and Jbeta (13) primers were used in the PCR. Method: immunoSEQ multiplex PCR; TCRdb's copy keeps in-frame clones and lacks some. The sample carries 150,000 or so clones, 70% to 85% recorded once. The sequenced material came from PBMCs. The receptors originated from a middle-aged woman in good health and CMV-seronegative.

This clone occurred a few times. This sequence joins TRBV9 and TRBJ2-2; 11 bases map to TRBD2. This CDR3 is built from 16 residues. Germline CDR1 SGDLS, CDR2 YYNGEE. The V and J ends lost 4 bases and 7 bases, in that order; junction bases with no gene match: 9. CDR3 amino acids: CASSQILAGVIGELFF. The CDR3 region has the DNA TGTGCCAGCAGCCAGATACTAGCGGGAGTCATCGGGGAGCTGTTTTTT.

V and J are TRBV4-3 and TRBJ1-2; D is unresolved. Germline V gene lookup returns CDR1 LGHNA and CDR2 YSLEER. The V gene lost 2 bases and the J gene lost 4 bases, with 14 bases spanning the gap. The CDR3 is 15 amino acids. This chain's CDR3 is CASSQRMEDLYGYTF. The CDR3 nucleotides read TGCGCCAGCAGCCAAAGGATGGAGGACCTCTATGGCTACACCTTC.

The rearrangement uses TRBV4-2 and TRBJ2-1; TRBD2 aligns across 9 bases. The CDR3 has 16 residues. Germline values: CDR1 LGHNA, CDR2 YNFKEQ. The junction had 2 bases not matched to a gene; V was cut back by 2 bases and J by 0 bases. The CDR3: CASSQTGLASYNEQFF. The CDR3 region has the DNA TGTGCCAGCAGCCAAACGGGACTAGCCTCCTACAATGAGCAGTTCTTC.

The CDR3 reads CAISERVTEAFF. The CDR3 DNA reads as TGTGCCATCAGTGAGAGAGTCACTGAAGCTTTCTTT. V is TRBV10-3 and J is TRBJ1-1; D uncertain. From germline, CDR1 is ENHRY and CDR2 SYGVKD. V gave up 2 bases and J gave up 4 bases, with 5 bases separating them. The CDR3 sequence is 12 residues long.

This sequence joins TRBV5-1 and TRBJ1-1; possibly TRBD1 for D (5 bases). CDR3 length equals 14 residues. The germline V and J ends were trimmed by 4 bases and 8 bases, with 18 bases remaining between them. Germline V lookup: CDR1 SGHRS, CDR2 YFSETQ. CDR3 bases: TGCGCCAGCAGCCGAGCCCGGACGGGGGGGGAAGCTTTCTTT. Amino acid sequence: CASSRARTGGEAFF.

J is TRBJ2-1 and V is TRBV7-3; TRBD2 matches 11 bases. V dropped 6 bases and J dropped 5; count of bases not matched to a gene: 9. Germline V CDR1 and CDR2: SGHTA, FQGTGA. This CDR3 spans 16 amino acids. In DNA form, the CDR3 reads TGTGCCAGCAGTCTTACGATGGGACTAGCGGACAATGAGCAGTTCTTC. As protein: CASSLTMGLADNEQFF. Using reference TRBV7-3 and TRBJ2-1 for the parts outside the CDR3, the full variable domain is GAGVSQTPSNKVTEKGKYVELRCDPISGHTALYWYRQSLGQGPEFLIYFQGTGAADDSGLPNDRFFAVRPEGSVSTLKIQRTERGDSAVYLCASSLTMGLADNEQFFGPGTRLTVL.

V and J are TRBV4-1 and TRBJ1-2; TRBD1 might be the D (5 bases). Trimming took off 0 bases at V and 4 bases at J, with 6 bases between the two ends. The CDR3 runs to 13 residues. CDR1 MGHRA and CDR2 YSYEKL come from the germline V gene. CDR3 DNA sequence: TGCGCCAGCAGCCAAGAGGGGGGCTATGGCTACACCTTC. Protein: CASSQEGGYGYTF.

The V and J genes are TRBV19 and TRBJ1-1; 10 bases map to TRBD1. After removal of 5 bases from V and 4 bases from J, the junction contained 10 bases not matched to a gene. Germline CDR1 and CDR2: LNHDA and SQIVND (reference sequence). The CDR3 length is 16 residues. CDR3 sequence (DNA): TGTGCCAGTAGTGTCCGGACAGGGGGATTGGGCACTGAAGCTTTCTTT. Protein: CASSVRTGGLGTEAFF.

This chain connects TRBV2 to TRBJ2-7; D not resolved. Germline values: CDR1 SNHLY, CDR2 FYNNEI. V gave up 4 bases and J gave up 1 base, with 14 bases separating them. The CDR3 is 15 amino acids. The DNA of the CDR3 is TGTGCCAGCAGTGGAACTTCCTGGTCTTCCTACGAGCAGTACTTC. Amino acid sequence: CASSGTSWSSYEQYF.

This chain links TRBV4-3 with TRBJ2-2; 14 nucleotides match TRBD2. The CDR3 covers 17 residues. Germline V gives CDR1 LGHNA, CDR2 YSLEER. Losses at the gene ends were 2 bases for V and 7 bases for J; bases not matched to a gene: 6. CDR3: CASSQPGLAGVFGELFF. As DNA, the CDR3 is TGCGCCAGCAGCCAACCGGGACTAGCGGGAGTTTTCGGGGAGCTGTTTTTT.

The sample holds one count of this clone. The chain recombines TRBV6-1 with TRBJ2-1; TRBD1 might be the D (6 bases). CDR1 and CDR2 (germline): MNHNS, SASEGT. The V end lost 4 bases, the J end lost 12 bases, and 10 bases lay between the germline ends. This CDR3 has 11 amino acids. This chain's CDR3 is CASSVSQGQFF. The CDR3, as DNA: TGTGCCAGCAGTGTTTCACAGGGGCAGTTCTTC.

This clone was observed once. The V and J genes are TRBV5-4 and TRBJ1-1; D call uncertain. Germline assignment: CDR1 SGHNT and CDR2 YYREEE (reference sequence). Trimming removed 0 bases from V and 3 bases from J, with 12 bases in between. CDR3 length: 15 amino acids. The CDR3: CASSLVQEVDTEAFF. In DNA form, the CDR3 reads TGTGCCAGCAGCTTGGTTCAGGAGGTTGACACTGAAGCTTTCTTT.

V is TRBV28 and J is TRBJ1-2, with a possible D match to TRBD1 (6 bases). The V and J ends lost 2 bases and 8 bases respectively, with 12 bases between them. Per the germline V gene, CDR1 is MDHEN and CDR2 is SYDVKM. This CDR3 has 13 amino acids. CDR3 sequence (DNA): TGTGCCAGCAGTTTAGACAGGCTAGGCGGCTACACCTTC. Residues: CASSLDRLGGYTF.

V gene TRBV14 combines with J gene TRBJ2-3, with 9 bases aligning to TRBD2. The ends lost 5 bases at V and 1 base at J; junction bases unmatched: 7. The CDR3 is 16 residues long. The germline V gene has CDR1 SGHDN and CDR2 FVKESK. The CDR3: CASSRGLAIGTDTQYF. CDR3 in DNA: TGTGCCAGCAGCAGGGGACTAGCTATCGGCACAGATACGCAGTATTTT.

V is TRBV6-5 and J is TRBJ1-1; D unresolved. The CDR3 is 14 amino acids. CDR1 MNHEY and CDR2 SVGAGI come from the germline V gene. V was trimmed by 6 bases and J by 2 bases, leaving 13 bases between them. CDR3 loop: CASRPRRRNTEAFF. The DNA of the CDR3 is TGTGCCAGCAGGCCCCGGCGGCGAAACACTGAAGCTTTCTTT.

The chain's CDR3 is CASSEFSTEAFF. The CDR3, as DNA: TGTGCCAGCAGTGAATTCTCCACTGAAGCTTTCTTT. V and J are TRBV2 and TRBJ1-1; no clear D. V shed 2 bases and J shed 4 bases, with 5 bases lying between them. The CDR3 is 12 residues long. The germline V gene has CDR1 SNHLY and CDR2 FYNNEI. Using reference TRBV2 and TRBJ1-1 for the parts outside the CDR3, the full variable domain is EPEVTQTPSHQVTQMGQEVILRCVPISNHLYFYWYRQILGQKVEFLVSFYNNEISEKSEIFDDQFSVERPDGSNFTLKIRSTKLEDSAMYFCASSEFSTEAFFGQGTRLTVV.

The chain has TRBV4-2 and TRBJ2-3; D might be TRBD2 (5 bases). The V and J ends lost 0 bases and 2 bases respectively, with 9 bases between them. Germline V gives CDR1 LGHNA, CDR2 YNFKEQ. The CDR3 loop spans 15 amino acids. CDR3 nucleotide sequence: TGTGCCAGCAGCCAAGAGCTAGCACCCACAGATACGCAGTATTTT. As protein: CASSQELAPTDTQYF.

V is TRBV7-8 and J is TRBJ1-2; the match to TRBD1 covers 7 bases. Per the germline V gene, CDR1 is SGHVS and CDR2 is FQNEAQ. This CDR3 contains 13 residues. J was trimmed by 5 bases and V by 4 bases; bases with no gene match: 4. CDR3 in amino acids: CASSSDRSYGYTF. CDR3 nucleotides: TGTGCCAGCAGCTCGGACAGGAGTTATGGCTACACCTTC.

V is TRBV5-6 and J is TRBJ1-4; D perhaps matches TRBD1 (6 bases). Trimming removed 4 bases at V and 0 bases at J, with 10 bases between. Germline lookup yields CDR1 SGHDT and CDR2 YYEEEE. The CDR3 is made up of 15 amino acids. CDR3 sequence: CASSDTGPTNEKLFF. CDR3 DNA sequence: TGTGCCAGCAGCGACACAGGGCCAACTAATGAAAAACTGTTTTTT.